Listed below are T cell receptor beta chains from one sample, sequenced in a study of early T cells in non-severe SARS-CoV-2 infection. TCRdb independently ran MiXCR on the 5' RACE reads; one entry per CDR3 protein. This table has about 92,000 distinct CDR3 sequences, approximately 15% appearing once. The sequenced sample consisted of whole blood. The receptors here all came from an adult who was a healthcare worker with PCR-confirmed SARS-CoV-2 infection or an uninfected control (not recorded which). Each CDR3 is given with its conserved first and last residue. The order of the fields is V gene, D gene, clone size, J gene, CDR3 protein, CDR3 DNA. D genes are given only for firm matches. Clone size is given for some rows only: seen once, a few or many times, or a class if the clone is expanded.

>TRBV12-3/TRBV12-4|NA|NA|TRBJ2-6
CASSLSGEPGANVLTF
TGTGCCAGCAGTTTATCGGGGGAACCTGGGGCCAACGTCCTGACTTTC
>TRBV5-5|NA|few|TRBJ2-2
CASSLVSSANTGELFF
TGTGCCAGCAGCTTGGTCAGCAGCGCGAACACCGGGGAGCTGTTTTTT
>TRBV18|NA|NA|TRBJ1-1
CASSPTGTMNTEAFF
TGTGCCAGCTCGCCGACAGGAACAATGAACACTGAAGCTTTCTTT
>TRBV20-1|NA|NA|TRBJ2-7
CSAAGIGAYEQYF
TGCAGTGCGGCCGGGATCGGGGCTTACGAGCAGTACTTC
>TRBV6-6|TRBD2|few|TRBJ2-3
CASRTSGGAGDTQYF
TGTGCCAGCAGGACCAGCGGGGGTGCTGGAGATACGCAGTATTTT
>TRBV6-1|TRBD1|few|TRBJ2-3
CASSPQGGGQGWNTQYF
TGTGCCAGCAGTCCCCAAGGGGGGGGACAGGGGTGGAATACGCAGTATTTT
>TRBV27|NA|NA|TRBJ2-7
CASSFSRSSYEQYF
TGTGCCAGCAGTTTTTCAAGGAGCTCCTACGAGCAGTACTTC
>TRBV28|TRBD2|many|TRBJ2-5
CASTRGVDQETQYF
TGTGCCAGCACTCGGGGGGTTGACCAAGAGACCCAGTACTTC
>TRBV5-1|NA|NA|TRBJ1-1
CASSLAGSEAFF
TGCGCCAGCAGCTTGGCGGGCAGTGAAGCTTTCTTT
>TRBV20-1|NA|few|TRBJ2-7
CSARGEGLTYEQYF
TGCAGTGCTAGAGGGGAAGGACTTACCTACGAGCAGTACTTC
>TRBV7-6|NA|NA|TRBJ1-2
CASSLVAGKGYGYTF
TGTGCCAGCAGCTTAGTTGCGGGGAAAGGCTATGGCTACACCTTC
>TRBV7-9|NA|NA|TRBJ2-2
CASSPTKVNGELFF
TGTGCCAGCAGCCCGACAAAGGTTAACGGGGAGCTGTTTTTT
>TRBV19|TRBD2|many|TRBJ2-7
CASMRAGGFIDEQYF
TGTGCCAGTATGAGAGCGGGAGGGTTTATCGACGAGCAGTACTTC
>TRBV7-9|NA|many|TRBJ2-1
CASSPTSYNEQFF
TGTGCCAGCAGCCCGACTAGTTACAATGAGCAGTTCTTC
>TRBV3-1|NA|few|TRBJ2-1
CASSQSFSGSHNEQFF
TGTGCCAGCAGCCAATCCTTTTCCGGGTCTCACAATGAGCAGTTCTTC
>TRBV5-1|NA|NA|TRBJ2-7
CASSLEGPSTYEQYF
TGCGCCAGCAGCTTGGAAGGGCCCTCGACCTACGAGCAGTACTTC
>TRBV12-3/TRBV12-4|NA|NA|TRBJ2-1
CASSLHENEQFF
TGTGCCAGCAGTTTACACGAAAATGAGCAGTTCTTC
>TRBV7-8|NA|NA|TRBJ1-1
CASSHGGDTEAFF
TGTGCCAGCAGCCATGGGGGCGACACTGAAGCTTTCTTT
>TRBV28|TRBD2|few|TRBJ2-7
CASSPRGGLSYEQYF
TGTGCCAGCAGTCCACGGGGGGGCCTCTCCTACGAGCAGTACTTC
>TRBV2|NA|NA|TRBJ2-1
CATATSFYNEQFF
TGTGCCACCGCGACTAGTTTCTACAATGAGCAGTTCTTC
>TRBV7-9|TRBD2|NA|TRBJ2-5
CASSPRLAGETQYF
TGTGCCAGCAGCCCCCGACTAGCGGGAGAGACCCAGTACTTC
>TRBV7-6|TRBD2|NA|TRBJ2-1
CASSSSGLAAYYDEQFF
TGTGCCAGCAGCTCTTCCGGACTAGCGGCCTACTACGATGAGCAGTTCTTC
>TRBV29-1|TRBD2|many|TRBJ2-5
CLCQTSGREETQYF
TGCCTCTGCCAGACTAGCGGGAGGGAAGAGACCCAGTACTTC
>TRBV27|NA|many|TRBJ2-1
CASSLTRYNEQFF
TGTGCCAGCAGTTTAACTCGCTACAATGAGCAGTTCTTC
>TRBV11-1|TRBD1|many|TRBJ2-5
CASSSGTGRRETQYF
TGTGCCAGCAGTTCCGGGACAGGTCGGCGAGAGACCCAGTACTTC
>TRBV20-1|TRBD1|NA|TRBJ1-2
CSASKGGGYGYTF
TGCAGTGCTAGTAAAGGGGGCGGCTATGGCTACACCTTC
>TRBV5-4|NA|few|TRBJ2-3
CASSLAASLSSTDTQYF
TGTGCCAGCAGCTTGGCCGCCAGTTTATCTAGCACAGATACGCAGTATTTT
>TRBV20-1|TRBD2|NA|TRBJ2-6
CSASNLRTSGRGSGANVLTF
TGCAGTGCTAGTAATCTCCGGACTAGCGGGAGGGGCTCTGGGGCCAACGTCCTGACTTTC
>TRBV28|NA|few|TRBJ2-3
CAGVGDTQYF
TGTGCCGGGGTCGGTGATACGCAGTATTTT
>TRBV9|NA|few|TRBJ1-3
CASRGRDTGNTIYF
TGTGCCAGCAGAGGTAGGGATACTGGAAACACCATATATTTT
>TRBV7-2|NA|NA|TRBJ2-1
CASSDRLHEQFF
TGTGCCAGCAGCGACCGACTGCATGAGCAGTTCTTC
>TRBV9|NA|NA|TRBJ1-6
CASSGGEPNYNSPLHF
TGTGCCAGCAGCGGGGGGGAACCTAACTATAATTCACCCCTCCACTTT
>TRBV28|NA|NA|TRBJ1-5
CASSYRAGDQPQHF
TGTGCCAGCAGTTACAGGGCCGGGGATCAGCCCCAGCATTTT
>TRBV19|TRBD2|few|TRBJ2-1
CASSKLAVSYNEQFF
TGTGCCAGTAGTAAACTAGCGGTCTCCTACAATGAGCAGTTCTTC
>TRBV14|NA|NA|TRBJ1-3
CALRGRGNTIYF
TGTGCCCTCAGGGGCAGAGGAAACACCATATATTTT
>TRBV7-9|NA|NA|TRBJ2-5
CASSTENRRETQYF
TGTGCCAGCAGCACCGAGAACCGCAGGGAGACCCAGTACTTC
>TRBV7-2|TRBD1|once|TRBJ1-2
CASSLAGTGNYGYTF
TGTGCCAGCAGCTTAGCCGGGACAGGGAACTATGGCTACACCTTC
>TRBV7-9|NA|NA|TRBJ2-3
CASSLNGFEGPDTQYF
TGTGCCAGCAGCTTAAATGGGTTCGAGGGTCCAGATACGCAGTATTTT
>TRBV12-3/TRBV12-4|NA|once|TRBJ1-1
CASRWGRGTEAFF
TGTGCCAGCAGGTGGGGGCGAGGAACTGAAGCTTTCTTT
>TRBV7-9|NA|NA|TRBJ2-1
CASSLSGETMSTFF
TGTGCCAGCAGCTTATCGGGGGAAACAATGAGCACGTTCTTC
>TRBV7-2|TRBD2|NA|TRBJ2-3
CASSVSSGTQYF
TGTGCCAGCAGCGTATCTAGCGGTACGCAGTATTTT
>TRBV7-6|TRBD2|NA|TRBJ2-1
CASSGDRERTSGSGEQFF
TGTGCCAGCAGCGGGGACAGGGAAAGGACTAGCGGGAGTGGTGAGCAGTTCTTC
>TRBV6-2/TRBV6-3|TRBD2|few|TRBJ2-1
CASSPGLASYNEQFF
TGTGCCAGCAGTCCCGGACTAGCCTCCTACAATGAGCAGTTCTTC
>TRBV20-1|TRBD2|few|TRBJ2-1
CSARGGTSGYNEQFF
TGCAGTGCTAGAGGCGGGACTAGCGGTTACAATGAGCAGTTCTTC
>TRBV7-9|TRBD1|NA|TRBJ2-7
CASSSPGTGPFYEQYF
TGTGCCAGCAGCTCACCCGGGACAGGGCCCTTCTACGAGCAGTACTTC
>TRBV2|NA|many|TRBJ2-1
CASSEDSSYNEQFF
TGTGCCAGCAGTGAAGACAGCTCCTACAATGAGCAGTTCTTC
>TRBV4-1|NA|NA|TRBJ2-7
CASSQDSSRGRNEQYF
TGCGCCAGCAGCCAAGACTCGTCAAGGGGTAGGAACGAGCAGTACTTC
>TRBV27|NA|NA|TRBJ2-7
CASSPRFPLEQYF
TGTGCCAGCAGTCCCCGGTTCCCCCTTGAGCAGTACTTC
>TRBV20-1|NA|few|TRBJ2-7
CSARSLARIYEQYF
TGCAGTGCTAGGAGTCTAGCGAGAATATACGAGCAGTACTTC
>TRBV12-3/TRBV12-4|TRBD1|NA|TRBJ2-7
CASSLTPGGGNNEQYF
TGTGCCAGCAGTTTAACCCCAGGGGGCGGTAACAACGAGCAGTACTTC
>TRBV5-6|TRBD2|NA|TRBJ2-7
CASSFGGSPYEQYF
TGTGCCAGCAGCTTCGGCGGGAGTCCCTACGAGCAGTACTTC
>TRBV25-1|NA|NA|TRBJ2-1
CASSKRNNEQFF
TGTGCCAGCAGTAAGCGGAACAATGAGCAGTTCTTC
>TRBV23-1|NA|NA|TRBJ2-6
CASSQPQGSGANVLTF
TGCGCCAGCAGTCAACCTCAGGGGTCTGGGGCCAACGTCCTGACTTTC
>TRBV14|NA|NA|TRBJ1-1
CASSQDLGTEAFF
TGTGCCAGCAGCCAAGATCTGGGCACTGAAGCTTTCTTT
>TRBV7-9|TRBD2|NA|TRBJ2-1
CASSRGLAVAGEQFF
TGTGCCAGCAGCCGCGGACTAGCGGTGGCGGGTGAGCAGTTCTTC